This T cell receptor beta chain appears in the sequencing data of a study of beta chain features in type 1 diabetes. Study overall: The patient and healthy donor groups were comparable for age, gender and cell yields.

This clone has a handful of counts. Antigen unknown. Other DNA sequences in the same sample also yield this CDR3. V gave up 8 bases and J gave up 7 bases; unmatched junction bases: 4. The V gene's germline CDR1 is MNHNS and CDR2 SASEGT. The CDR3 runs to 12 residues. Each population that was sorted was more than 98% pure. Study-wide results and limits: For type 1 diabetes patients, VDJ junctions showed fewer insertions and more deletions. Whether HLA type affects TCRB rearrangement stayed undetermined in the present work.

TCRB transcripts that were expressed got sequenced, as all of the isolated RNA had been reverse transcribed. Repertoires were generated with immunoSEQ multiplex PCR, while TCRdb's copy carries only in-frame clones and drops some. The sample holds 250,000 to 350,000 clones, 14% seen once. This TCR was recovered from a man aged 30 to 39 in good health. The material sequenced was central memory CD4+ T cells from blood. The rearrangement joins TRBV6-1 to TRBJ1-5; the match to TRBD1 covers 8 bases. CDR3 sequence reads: CASRTGKQPQHF. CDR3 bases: TGTGCCAGCCGGACAGGGAAGCAGCCCCAGCATTTT.